This TCR beta chain was sequenced in a study of sequential checkpoint blockade in melanoma. Treatment of the sample: randomized to nivolumab then ipilimumab (arm A) or the reverse (arm B). The germline CDR1 and CDR2 sequences are LNHDA and SQIVND (reference sequence). The CDR3 runs 12 residues. Trimming took 3 bases from V and 7 from J, leaving 7 bases between them. Profiling relied on immunoSEQ multiplex PCR, and the TCRdb table lists in-frame clones only, not all of them. The sample has some 40,000 clones, approximately 85% seen once; the top ten hold approximately 6%. The sequence derives from a human donor with melanoma. The V and J genes are TRBV19 and TRBJ2-1; D unresolved. Material: CD8+ T cells sorted from blood (inferred from file names), obtained from a patient given nivolumab and ipilimumab in sequence. CDR3 sequence reads: CASSITENEQFF. The CDR3 DNA reads TGTGCCAGTAGTATTACAGAGAATGAGCAGTTCTTC.